One sample yielded the 21 T cell receptor beta chains listed below, sequenced in a study of blood T cell repertoires in COVID-19. This table comes from immunoSEQ multiplex PCR, and its TCRdb copy is limited to in-frame clones, with some not included. This table holds roughly 120,000 clones, over 75% found once. What was sequenced was peripheral blood. The source of these receptors is a woman aged 45-60 years with acute or convalescent COVID-19.

The chain carries TRBV6-5 and TRBJ1-2; 7 bases agree with TRBD1. Germline-derived CDR1 and CDR2 are MNHEY and SVGAGI. The CDR3 loop spans 13 amino acids. The V and J ends lost 9 bases and 8 bases, in that order; junction bases with no gene match: 12. Written as DNA, the CDR3 is TGTGCCAGTTCCTTCGGGACAGTCGGAGGCTACACCTTC. It is translated as CASSFGTVGGYTF.

Turning to this clone: This sample also contains other DNA sequences that code for the same CDR3. The chain links TRBV28 to TRBJ1-2, with 7 bases that match TRBD1. There are 13 residues in the CDR3. The trim removed 6 bases at V and 4 bases at J, leaving 5 bases unmatched. Germline V gene sequence: CDR1 MDHEN, CDR2 SYDVKM. In nucleotides, the CDR3 is TGTGCCAGCAGCAGCGGACAGGTCTATGGCTACACCTTC. Translated, it gives CASSSGQVYGYTF.

V is TRBV6-4 and J is TRBJ1-3; 9 bases match TRBD1. With 6 bases clipped from V and 6 bases from J, the junction kept 6 bases outside the gene matches. CDR3 length equals 14 residues. Per germline, CDR1 MRHNA and CDR2 SNTAGT. Here the CDR3 reads CASSGDRVENTIYF. The CDR3 DNA sequence: TGTGCCAGCAGCGGGGACAGGGTGGAAAACACCATATATTTT.

This clone was detected a few times. V usage is TRBV19 and J usage is TRBJ2-7; the D gene is possibly TRBD1 (6 bases). V lost 5 bases and J lost 0, with 11 bases in between. The CDR3 consists of 14 residues. Germline V gene lookup returns CDR1 LNHDA and CDR2 SQIVND (reference sequence). Here the CDR3 reads CASSPQGYSYEQYF. The CDR3 DNA reads as TGTGCCAGTAGTCCACAGGGATACTCCTACGAGCAGTACTTC. Variable domain in full (rest from reference TRBV19 and TRBJ2-7): DGGITQSPKYLFRKEGQNVTLSCEQNLNHDAMYWYRQDPGQGLRLIYYSQIVNDFQKGDIAEGYSVSREKKESFPLTVTSAQKNPTAFYLCASSPQGYSYEQYFGPGTRLTVT.

The chain links TRBV25-1 to TRBJ2-3; 7 bases fit TRBD1. The CDR3 is 15 residues long. With V trimmed by 7 bases and J by 6 bases, 13 bases remained unmatched. From germline, CDR1 is MGHDK and CDR2 SYGVNS. The CDR3 loop is CASTARTGPRDTQYF. The CDR3 region has the DNA TGTGCCAGCACTGCGAGGACAGGCCCCAGGGATACGCAGTATTTT.

The chain combines TRBV2 with TRBJ2-1, with D tentatively TRBD1 or TRBD2 (5 bases each). V gave up 8 bases and J gave up 10 bases, with 12 bases separating them. The CDR3 length is 11 residues. Germline CDR1 SNHLY, CDR2 FYNNEI. The CDR3 bases are TGTGCCAGCCGGGAAGAGGGGGAGCAGTTCTTC. Translating it yields CASREEGEQFF.

This clone was observed a single time. The gene calls are TRBV18 and TRBJ2-5; 7 nucleotides agree with TRBD2. The CDR3 sequence is 15 residues long. Germline loops: CDR1 KGHSH, CDR2 LQKENI. With V trimmed by 1 base and J by 2 bases, 4 bases remained unmatched. The CDR3 here is CASSPRRGKQETQYF. Here the CDR3 DNA reads TGTGCCAGCTCACCACGGCGGGGGAAACAAGAGACCCAGTACTTC.

The chain carries TRBV6-6 and TRBJ1-2; maybe TRBD1 (6 bases). Germline assignment: CDR1 MNHNY and CDR2 SVGAGI (reference sequence). V shed 2 bases and J shed 4 bases, with 8 bases lying between them. This CDR3 has 13 residues. The DNA of the CDR3 is TGTGCCAGCAGTTACGGCAGGGGCTATGGCTACACCTTC. It specifies CASSYGRGYGYTF.

This rearrangement joins TRBV4-2 to TRBJ2-1; the match to TRBD1 covers 10 bases. V lost 0 bases, J lost 7 bases, and 9 bases stayed unmatched. This CDR3 contains 17 residues. Germline V gene data show CDR1 as LGHNA and CDR2 as YNFKEQ. The chain's CDR3 is CASSQDPQTGGMNEQFF. The CDR3 region has the DNA TGTGCCAGCAGCCAAGATCCTCAGACAGGGGGCATGAATGAGCAGTTCTTC.

The table lists this clone with a count of one. The V call is TRBV14, the J call TRBJ1-1; TRBD1 might be the D (5 bases). The CDR3 has 12 amino acids. Trimming stripped 4 bases from V and 5 bases from J, with 8 bases between. CDR1 is SGHDN, CDR2 FVKESK, per germline. The CDR3 DNA sequence: TGTGCCAGCAGCCTCAGGGATACTGAAGCTTTCTTT. It specifies CASSLRDTEAFF.

This clone was detected a few times. The rearrangement links TRBV12-3 or TRBV12-4 to TRBJ1-1; D is uncertain. The CDR3 covers 13 residues. Trimming removed 4 bases at V and 6 bases at J, with 12 bases between. The DNA for the CDR3 is TGTGCCAGCAGTTCCCCCGGGGAGGCTGAAGCTTTCTTT. Protein: CASSSPGEAEAFF.

V is TRBV6-5 and J is TRBJ1-5, with 8 nucleotides matching TRBD1. Germline CDR1 MNHEY, CDR2 SVGAGI. The V and J ends lost 2 bases and 9 bases, in that order; junction bases with no gene match: 6. There are 14 residues in the CDR3. CDR3 residues: CASSYGTGGGPQHF. The DNA for the CDR3 is TGTGCCAGCAGTTACGGGACAGGAGGGGGGCCCCAGCATTTT.

DNA for the CDR3: TGTGCCTTTGGACTGCTTCAGGTCTATGGCTACACCTTC. Its translation is CAFGLLQVYGYTF. V usage is TRBV30 and J usage is TRBJ1-2; D gene ambiguous. V dropped 7 bases and J dropped 4 bases, with 16 bases sitting between them. Germline CDR1 is GTSNPN and CDR2 is SVGIG (reference sequence). The CDR3 has 13 amino acids. The full variable domain, its missing parts supplied by reference TRBV30 and TRBJ1-2, is SQTIHQWPATLVQPVGSPLSLECTVEGTSNPNLYWYRQAAGRGLQLLFYSVGIGQISSEVPQNLSASRPQDRQFILSSKKLLLSDSGFYLCAFGLLQVYGYTFGSGTRLTVV.

The gene calls are TRBV3-1 (or the pseudogene TRBV3-2) and TRBJ1-1; 11 bases match TRBD1. The germline V gene has CDR1 LGHDT and CDR2 YNNKEL (reference sequence). Losses at the gene ends were 1 base for V and 4 bases for J; bases not matched to a gene: 2. The CDR3 has 15 amino acids. The CDR3 protein is CASSQAGTGGTEAFF. Written as DNA, the CDR3 is TGTGCCAGCAGCCAAGCGGGGACAGGGGGCACTGAAGCTTTCTTT.

This chain uses TRBV4-2 with TRBJ1-5, with TRBD1 matching 11 bases. V lost 0 bases and J lost 5; bases outside the gene matches: 6. The CDR3 is 17 residues long. Germline assignment: CDR1 LGHNA and CDR2 YNFKEQ. The CDR3 nucleotides read TGTGCCAGCAGCCAAGAAGGGACAGGGGGTGCGGATCAGCCCCAGCATTTT. Protein sequence: CASSQEGTGGADQPQHF.

The chain combines TRBV2 with TRBJ2-3; D not resolved. Trimming removed 8 bases from V and 2 bases from J, with 5 bases in between. This CDR3 has 11 residues. Germline values: CDR1 SNHLY, CDR2 FYNNEI. CDR3 loop: CASGVTDTQYF. As DNA, the CDR3 is TGTGCCAGCGGAGTCACAGATACGCAGTATTTT. Full variable domain (outside the CDR3, taken from reference TRBV2 and TRBJ2-3): EPEVTQTPSHQVTQMGQEVILRCVPISNHLYFYWYRQILGQKVEFLVSFYNNEISEKSEIFDDQFSVERPDGSNFTLKIRSTKLEDSAMYFCASGVTDTQYFGPGTRLTVL.

V usage is TRBV18 and J usage is TRBJ1-5, with 10 nucleotides matching TRBD1. CDR3 length: 14 residues. CDR1 is KGHSH, CDR2 LQKENI, per germline. J was trimmed by 7 bases and V by 9 bases; bases with no gene match: 9. CDR3 sequence (DNA): TGTGCCAGTACGCCGGGACAGGGGCAACAGCCCCAGCATTTT. This gives the protein CASTPGQGQQPQHF.

DNA for the CDR3: TGTGCCAGTAGTACAGGAGCAGGGGGCGAAAAACTGTTTTTT. Amino acid sequence: CASSTGAGGEKLFF. The chain uses TRBV19 and TRBJ1-4, with 8 bases that match TRBD1. The CDR3 loop spans 14 amino acids. The germline V gene encodes CDR1 LNHDA and CDR2 SQIVND (reference sequence). Losses at the gene ends were 4 bases for V and 8 bases for J; bases not matched to a gene: 6.

The chain uses TRBV6-5 and TRBJ1-2; 7 bases map to TRBD1. Germline CDR1 and CDR2: MNHEY and SVGAGI. V lost 5 bases to trimming and J lost 2 bases; unmatched junction nucleotides: 8. The length of the CDR3 is 15 residues. The CDR3 protein is CASSNRQGGNYGYTF. In DNA form, the CDR3 reads TGTGCCAGCAGTAACCGACAGGGTGGCAACTATGGCTACACCTTC.

The V and J genes are TRBV5-1 and TRBJ2-7; D may be TRBD2 (7 bases). The CDR3 runs to 16 residues. V was cut by 0 bases and J by 2 bases, with 15 bases left in between. Germline values: CDR1 SGHRS, CDR2 YFSETQ. The CDR3 DNA reads as TGCGCCAGCAGCTTGGGAGGGGGGGGCACCACCTACGAGCAGTACTTC. Amino acid sequence: CASSLGGGGTTYEQYF.

The genes are TRBV24-1 and TRBJ2-1; 11 bases map to TRBD1. J was trimmed by 4 bases and V by 9 bases; bases with no gene match: 4. The germline CDR1 and CDR2 sequences are KGHDR and SFDVKD. The CDR3 loop spans 14 amino acids. The CDR3 DNA sequence: TGTGCCACCTCGGACAGGGGGCGGTACAATGAGCAGTTCTTC. Translating gives CATSDRGRYNEQFF.